The clone carrying this TCR beta chain was picked up a small number of times. What it recognizes is unknown. These data are taken from a study of cytomegalovirus exposure and HLA in healthy donors. Study-wide findings and caveats: Among the CMV-associated chains, three were confirmed in vitro as specific for CMV antigens.

The PCR used 60 Vbeta and 13 Jbeta primers. TCRdb's table, derived via immunoSEQ multiplex PCR, lists solely in-frame clones and lacks some. This table holds 65,000 to 90,000 clones, about 75% found once. The trim removed 2 bases at V and 3 bases at J, leaving 11 bases unmatched. Germline values: CDR1 SNHLY, CDR2 FYNNEI. The CDR3 consists of 17 residues. The sequencing input was PBMCs. The rearrangement uses TRBV2 and TRBJ2-5, with 8 bases identical to TRBD2. The receptor was derived from a man in his 70s in good health and CMV-seronegative. As DNA, the CDR3 is TGTGCCAGCAGTGAACCCGGACTAGCTTGGGGTAAAGAGACCCAGTACTTC. Protein product: CASSEPGLAWGKETQYF.